This T cell receptor (beta chain) is drawn from a study of a mutant IDH1 vaccine in newly diagnosed glioma (dated by TCRdb to the early 2020s). Broadly, across the study: Across visits V03 through V10, patients got a total of eight vaccinations, given in weeks 1, 3, 5, 7, 11, 15, 19 and 23. For exploratory analyses, 25 to 30 treated patients had longitudinal TCRB deep sequencing done wherever samples were available. Of the 32 patients who were treated, around 60% were male and roughly 38% were female, and the mean age was about 40 years. Vaccination started 4-6 weeks after radiotherapy alone, or was given together with temozolomide cycles in the groups whose treatment included chemotherapy. Prior to enrollment, standard therapy consisting of radiotherapy alone, temozolomide alone, or radiochemotherapy with temozolomide had been administered to patients, with the combination being received by most patients. Six visits were used for peripheral blood collection: V03 (baseline), V05, V07, V10, V12 and V13.

The investigation overall reported the following: Vaccine-induced immune responses across multiple MHC alleles were detected in 90% to 95% of patients. Pseudoprogression seemed to be unrelated to changes in the top peripheral T cell clonotypes found by TCRB sequencing. PBMC samples for TCRB deep sequencing were selected based on availability. The authors stated that sample limitations prevented analyses of patient blood samples from being reproduced.

Library preparation used the immunoSEQ multiplex PCR assay. Following the manufacturer's protocol, the hsTCRB Kit was used to amplify rearranged TCR beta chain sequences. An Illumina MiSeq was used to sequence the TCRB libraries. Turning to the authors' computational methods: The proprietary platform of the kit vendor was used for demultiplexing, trimming and gene mapping. TCRdb carries this immuneACCESS record with in-frame sequences only. Its versions omit some clonotypes, under half of them owing to an unresolved V gene in the studies checked, with the rest unexplained. That table furnishes V, J and clone size, whereas the DNA furnished D and trimming. Counted in this sample were around 58,000 clones; 81% of them appeared once. Of the sample, 3% to 4% falls within the top ten clones. The sample's time point, from its label and the paper: week 5, during vaccination. Each vaccine dose was 300 ug of a 20-mer mutant IDH1 peptide in Montanide, given subcutaneously with topical imiquimod. Donors had newly diagnosed WHO grade 3 or 4 IDH1-mutant astrocytomas with loss of nuclear ATRX. The samples were drawn from NOA16, a multicentre, single-arm, open-label phase I trial in Germany that tested a mutant IDH1 peptide vaccine in humans for the first time. Genomic DNA for TCRB sequencing was isolated from EDTA blood with the DNeasy Blood and Tissue Kit.

On this clone itself: Its specific antigen is unknown. Within one base of it there is no much larger clone, and no base qualities were kept.

Sequenced material: PBMCs, taken from a glioma patient whose treatment included an IDH1 peptide vaccine. The receptor comes from a man under 40 with glioma.

The CDR3 reads CASSLRSSGGARLGELFF. The nucleotides read TGTGCCAGCAGTTTGCGTTCTAGCGGGGGGGCCCGCCTCGGGGAGCTGTTTTTT. Recombination linked TRBV27 to TRBJ2-2, with TRBD2 identical over 12 junction bases. Per the germline V gene (reference sequence), MNHEY is the CDR1 and SMNVEV is the CDR2. The CDR3, from cysteine to phenylalanine, totals 18 residues. Kept here is only the CDR3 DNA, which spans 54 bases and is read in frame from base 1. Compared with germline, V lacks 3 bases and J lacks 7 bases; bases without a gene match: 12.